The 26 T cell receptor delta chains below were found in one sample sequenced in a study of Vδ1+ human thymocytes. General study results and limits: Highly polyclonal TRG and TRD repertoires with Gaussian CDR3 length distributions appeared in thymus.

Sequences come from RNA converted to cDNA by reverse transcription. CDR3 amplicons came from multiplex PCR with pooled V-gene forward and constant-region reverse primers. TCRdb repeated clone calling on the multiplex PCR reads with CATT. The repertoire has about 54,000 delta-chain clones, approximately 15% of them found once; the top ten carry under 0.6%. Their antigens remain unidentified. Specimen: Vdelta1+ gamma-delta thymocytes from the thymus. As to subset: FACS-sorted CD3+ TCRalphabeta- TCRVdelta1+ TCRVdelta2- thymocytes. Receptors originate from a boy under three years old who had congenital heart surgery.

This clone was observed a handful of times. The gene calls are TRDV3 and TRDJ1; D may be TRDD2 (9 bases). From germline, CDR1 is TVYSNPD and CDR2 GDNSRS (reference sequence). This CDR3 is 20 amino acids long. Trimming took off 2 bases at V and 0 bases at J, with 31 bases between the two ends. The CDR3 protein is CAFGLPTNWGSRFNTDKLIF. The DNA of the CDR3 is TGTGCCTTTGGCCTTCCTACTAACTGGGGGTCCCGATTTAACACCGATAAACTCATCTTT.

The chain links TRDV1 to TRDJ1; the match to TRDD3 covers 8 bases. Germline values: CDR1 TSWWSYY, CDR2 QGS. This CDR3 contains 21 residues. V shed 7 bases and J 4 bases; nucleotides not matched to a gene: 29. The CDR3 sequence: CALAPQPPFLVLGGADDKLIF. CDR3 in DNA: TGTGCTCTTGCGCCCCAACCCCCTTTCCTAGTACTGGGGGGTGCCGACGATAAACTCATCTTT.

The V and J genes are TRDV1 and TRDJ1; tentative D call: TRDD3 (5 bases). V lost 5 bases and J lost 0, with 25 bases in between. Germline V lookup: CDR1 TSWWSYY, CDR2 QGS. This CDR3 has 19 residues. This CDR3 is CALGLGGIASRIYTDKLIF. The CDR3 nucleotides are TGTGCTCTTGGGCTAGGGGGTATAGCCTCTAGGATCTACACCGATAAACTCATCTTT.

The chain is built from TRDV1 and TRDJ1; no clear D gene. The V end lost 2 bases, the J end lost 2 bases, and 24 bases lay between the germline ends. The CDR3 covers 19 residues. Per germline, CDR1 TSWWSYY and CDR2 QGS. The DNA of the CDR3 is TGTGCTCTTGGGGAATGCCTCCCCGCCCTCTTGTTCGTGACCGATAAACTCATCTTT. As protein: CALGECLPALLFVTDKLIF.

The chain carries TRDV1 and TRDJ1; the D gene is possibly TRDD3 (5 bases). In germline, CDR1 is TSWWSYY, CDR2 QGS. The CDR3 runs to 19 residues. V was cut by 3 bases and J by 2 bases, with 25 bases left in between. The CDR3 DNA is TGTGCTCTTGGGGACCTAGGGTCCAAACTCGTAGGGGGTACCGATAAACTCATCTTT. Its protein product is CALGDLGSKLVGGTDKLIF.

The V call is TRDV1, the J call TRDJ1, with 9 bases that match TRDD3. The CDR3 loop spans 18 amino acids. Trimming took 5 bases from V and 0 from J; bases not matched to a gene: 13. CDR1 is TSWWSYY and CDR2 is QGS in the germline V gene. CDR3 amino acids: CALGNPPFTGGNTDKLIF. The CDR3, as DNA: TGTGCTCTTGGGAACCCTCCCTTTACTGGGGGAAACACCGATAAACTCATCTTT.

This chain joins TRDV1 and TRDJ1, with 11 bases matching TRDD3. Germline CDR1 and CDR2: TSWWSYY and QGS. The CDR3 consists of 16 residues. Germline trimming cut 4 bases from V and 7 bases from J; bases unmatched to any gene: 11. The CDR3, as DNA: TGTGCTCTTGGGGTTCCTACGTGGGGGATACGCGGTAAACTCATCTTT. This codes for CALGVPTWGIRGKLIF.

This clone has just a few counts. Because the CDR3's place on the DNA is in doubt, the DNA is left out and the CDR3 is given as listed by TCRdb. The chain has TRDV1 and TRDJ1; TRDD3 is the table's D call, not checked against the DNA. From germline, CDR1 is TSWWSYY and CDR2 QGS. The CDR3 is 18 residues long, ends included. CDR3 amino acids: CALGELWIWGIPTDKLIF.

This clone was observed a handful of times. V is TRDV1 and J is TRDJ2; weak D call: TRDD3 (6 bases). The CDR3 sequence is 14 residues long. Germline lookup yields CDR1 TSWWSYY and CDR2 QGS. The V gene lost 2 bases and the J gene lost 5 bases, with 9 bases spanning the gap. The CDR3 DNA reads TGTGCTCTTGGGGAAGGTGGGGGCACAGCACAACTCTTCTTT. Its protein product is CALGEGGGTAQLFF.

This clone occurred a few times. The rearrangement joins TRDV2 to TRDJ1; D possibly corresponds to TRDD3 (5 bases). Per germline, CDR1 GEAIGNYY and CDR2 EKD. V was clipped by 6 bases and J by 3 bases, with 40 bases between them. This CDR3 region has 22 residues. In DNA, the CDR3 is TGTGCCTGTTCCGCGAAACCTTTCCCCCCGGGGGCTGGGTATACCTCCGCCGATAAACTCATCTTT. Protein: CACSAKPFPPGAGYTSADKLIF.

This clone showed up just a few times. V gene TRDV1 combines with J gene TRDJ1; D gene uncertain. Trimming took off 0 bases at V and 0 bases at J, with 17 bases between the two ends. Germline loops: CDR1 TSWWSYY, CDR2 QGS. This CDR3 is built from 18 residues. The DNA of the CDR3 is TGTGCTCTTGGGGAACTAATCCGCCGGGACCTCTACACCGATAAACTCATCTTT. Protein product: CALGELIRRDLYTDKLIF.

V usage is TRDV1 and J usage is TRDJ1, with TRDD3 identical over 11 bases. Germline V CDR1 and CDR2: TSWWSYY, QGS. The CDR3 is 20 amino acids. Germline trimming cut 0 bases from V and 5 bases from J; bases unmatched to any gene: 17. The CDR3: CALGELSVLGDRRYSDKLIF. The CDR3 DNA reads TGTGCTCTTGGGGAACTCTCCGTACTGGGGGATAGAAGATATTCGGATAAACTCATCTTT.

This clone came up a few times. The V gene is TRDV1, the J gene TRDJ1; 9 nucleotides align to TRDD3. Germline V gene data show CDR1 as TSWWSYY and CDR2 as QGS. The CDR3 length is 22 residues. With V trimmed by 3 bases and J by 4 bases, 27 bases remained unmatched. CDR3 DNA: TGTGCTCTTGGGGACTTTTTCCCCCCATCCTTACTGGGGGACGCCTTAGACGATAAACTCATCTTT. Amino acids: CALGDFFPPSLLGDALDDKLIF.

This clone was observed a few times. This chain connects TRDV1 to TRDJ1; the D is unclear. The ends were cut back, 2 bases at V and 4 bases at J, with 8 bases in the middle. This CDR3 region has 13 residues. Germline CDR1 reads TSWWSYY; CDR2 reads QGS. CDR3 DNA sequence: TGTGCTCTTGGGGAAAGTAATGTCGATAAACTCATCTTT. Its translation: CALGESNVDKLIF.

J is TRDJ1 and V is TRDV1; TRDD3 agrees at 12 bases. CDR3 length equals 18 residues. The J segment lost 8 bases and the V segment lost 3 bases, leaving 16 bases of the junction unmatched. Germline-derived CDR1 and CDR2 are TSWWSYY and QGS. The chain's CDR3 is CALGDSYDVLGDTRKLIF. CDR3 sequence (DNA): TGTGCTCTTGGGGATTCCTACGACGTACTGGGGGATACCCGAAAACTCATCTTT.

The V and J genes are TRDV1 and TRDJ1; 10 bases map to TRDD3. The CDR3 runs to 20 residues. Trimming took 7 bases from V and 3 from J; bases not matched to a gene: 23. Germline V lookup: CDR1 TSWWSYY, CDR2 QGS. CDR3 nucleotide sequence: TGTGCTCTTGTTCCTACCCGGTCGAAGGGGGATACGCTTGACGCCGATAAACTCATCTTT. Its protein is CALVPTRSKGDTLDADKLIF.

Only a few counts were recorded for this clone. The gene calls are TRDV1 and TRDJ1; 12 bases align to TRDD3. V was clipped by 5 bases and J by 0 bases; unmatched bases: 19. This CDR3 region has 21 residues. Germline assignment: CDR1 TSWWSYY and CDR2 QGS. CDR3 DNA sequence: TGTGCTCTTGGGCGGGCGGCCTTCCTACTCACTGGGGGATACTACACCGATAAACTCATCTTT. Its protein is CALGRAAFLLTGGYYTDKLIF.

This clone was observed a few times. The chain employs TRDV1 and TRDJ1; 7 nucleotides align to TRDD3. V lost 0 bases and J lost 4; bases outside the gene matches: 17. CDR1 and CDR2 from the germline V gene are TSWWSYY and QGS. CDR3 length: 19 residues. CDR3 sequence: CALGELSPRGGWGNDKLIF. DNA of the CDR3: TGTGCTCTTGGGGAACTATCCCCCCGGGGCGGATGGGGGAACGATAAACTCATCTTT.

This clone has more than one count but fewer than ten. V and J are TRDV1 and TRDJ1; D is perhaps TRDD2 or TRDD3 (7 bases each). Germline V CDR1 and CDR2: TSWWSYY, QGS. The CDR3 loop spans 19 amino acids. Trimming took 2 bases from V and 3 from J, leaving 25 bases between them. CDR3 sequence (DNA): TGTGCTCTTGGGGAAATTTCCTACGTGAGGCTGGGGGCCTCCGATAAACTCATCTTT. Translation gives CALGEISYVRLGASDKLIF.

This clone was picked up a small number of times. The chain employs TRDV1 and TRDJ1, with 10 bases that match TRDD3. From germline, CDR1 is TSWWSYY and CDR2 QGS. Trimming cost V 2 bases and J 0 bases; bases outside gene matches: 18. This CDR3 comprises 21 residues. The CDR3 bases are TGTGCTCTTGGGGAAGGATTGGTCCCTCCCTGTACTGGGGGATACACCGATAAACTCATCTTT. This translates into CALGEGLVPPCTGGYTDKLIF.

The rearrangement joins TRDV1 to TRDJ1, with 8 bases identical to TRDD3. The V gene's germline CDR1 is TSWWSYY and CDR2 QGS. After removal of 2 bases from V and 3 bases from J, the junction contained 8 bases not matched to a gene. This CDR3 has 16 amino acids. CDR3 in amino acids: CALGECGGSSPDKLIF. CDR3 DNA: TGTGCTCTTGGGGAATGTGGGGGATCATCACCCGATAAACTCATCTTT.

This clone has more than one count but fewer than ten. This chain links TRDV1 with TRDJ1, with 11 positions matching TRDD3. With V trimmed by 3 bases and J by 9 bases, 27 bases remained unmatched. The CDR3 has 21 residues. Germline V gives CDR1 TSWWSYY, CDR2 QGS. In DNA, the CDR3 is TGTGCTCTTGGGGACCCCGTAACGGGCCTTCCTACGATGTACTGGGGGATAGAACTCATCTTT. This gives the protein CALGDPVTGLPTMYWGIELIF.

This clone was counted only a few times. This chain uses TRDV1 with TRDJ1; TRDD3 is a possible D gene (5 bases). V was pared by 2 bases and J by 6 bases, with 37 bases between. Germline CDR1 is TSWWSYY and CDR2 is QGS. The CDR3 spans 22 residues. As DNA, the CDR3 is TGTGCTCTTGGGGAAACCCCCCACCCGTTTACGGGGACCTGGAATGGATATCATAAACTCATCTTT. Translated: CALGETPHPFTGTWNGYHKLIF.

This clone was seen a few times. This chain connects TRDV1 to TRDJ1, with 7 bases that match TRDD3. From germline, CDR1 is TSWWSYY and CDR2 QGS. The V and J ends lost 2 bases and 1 base, in that order; junction bases with no gene match: 10. The CDR3 runs to 17 residues. This CDR3 is CALGESGDRAGTDKLIF. The CDR3 region has the DNA TGTGCTCTTGGGGAATCGGGGGATCGGGCGGGCACCGATAAACTCATCTTT.

This clone was picked up a small number of times. This rearrangement joins TRDV1 to TRDJ1, with 12 bases fitting TRDD3. V shed 4 bases, J shed 7 bases, and the junction held 28 bases outside the gene matches. CDR1 TSWWSYY and CDR2 QGS come from the germline V gene. This CDR3 has 22 residues. The CDR3 is CALGGPGLPTVSYWGILFKLIF. The DNA of the CDR3 is TGTGCTCTTGGGGGCCCCGGCCTTCCTACGGTTTCCTACTGGGGGATACTATTTAAACTCATCTTT.

The chain links TRDV1 to TRDJ1; 7 bases are shared with TRDD3. The junction had 27 bases not matched to a gene; V was cut back by 3 bases and J by 2 bases. This CDR3 comprises 22 residues. Germline V lookup: CDR1 TSWWSYY, CDR2 QGS. The CDR3 here is CALGEPLRVLSLYWGRTDKLIF. CDR3 DNA: TGTGCTCTTGGGGAGCCACTCCGGGTCCTATCCCTCTACTGGGGAAGAACCGATAAACTCATCTTT.